This TCR beta chain was obtained from a study of cytomegalovirus exposure and HLA in healthy donors. Study-wide results and caveats: Beyond CMV serostatus, there was no information to go on about immune exposure. Associated with HLA alleles at 0.05 false discovery rate in a later analysis were over 15,000 TCR beta sequences. About 87% or about 30% of the time was how often most TCR beta V segments were productive, according to an earlier analysis.

Per the germline V gene, CDR1 is SGHTA and CDR2 is FQGNSA. The CDR3 extends over 14 amino acids. PCR used 60 Vbeta primers and 13 Jbeta primers. Repertoires were generated with immunoSEQ multiplex PCR, while TCRdb's copy carries only in-frame clones and drops some. The data hold 200,000 to 300,000 clones, with around four fifths observed a single time. Of note for this clone: Its specificity is unknown. One junction end does not reproduce the germline sequence, and a read error may be involved.

The TCR comes from a woman aged 40 to 50 in good health and CMV-seropositive. Specimen: PBMCs. V and J are TRBV7-2 and TRBJ2-5, with D uncertain. The CDR3 coding sequence is TGTGCCAGCAGCATAGCCGCGAGAGGAGAGACCCAGTACTTC. Translation: CASSIAARGETQYF.